This TCR beta chain was sequenced during a study of CD8 T cells in ankylosing spondylitis. Study observations and caveats: The disease-linked clones had a CD8+ phenotype and low blood frequencies. Earlier reports found some motif variants in synovial fluid and blood in reactive arthritis.

Generation of TCR beta libraries employed quantitative 5'-RACE incorporating molecular barcodes. Using its own MiXCR run on the 5' RACE reads, TCRdb lists one record per CDR3 protein. The repertoire includes a few hundred thousand distinct CDR3 sequences, around a tenth of them detected once, and roughly 6.8% sits in the top ten. The V gene's germline CDR1 is SGHRS and CDR2 YFSETQ. V lost 4 bases, J lost 3 bases, and 19 bases lay in between. The CDR3 is made up of 16 amino acids. Comment on this clonotype: Its specificity is unknown.

The sequenced material came from blood, either unsorted or a sorted T cell fraction (not recorded which). The TCR sequence derives from a male donor with ankylosing spondylitis or in good health (not recorded which). This chain connects TRBV5-1 to TRBJ2-5; tentatively, D is TRBD1 (5 bases). CDR3 loop: CASSRTRAPVKETQYF. CDR3 nucleotide sequence: TGCGCCAGCAGCCGGACACGAGCTCCGGTAAAAGAGACCCAGTACTTC.